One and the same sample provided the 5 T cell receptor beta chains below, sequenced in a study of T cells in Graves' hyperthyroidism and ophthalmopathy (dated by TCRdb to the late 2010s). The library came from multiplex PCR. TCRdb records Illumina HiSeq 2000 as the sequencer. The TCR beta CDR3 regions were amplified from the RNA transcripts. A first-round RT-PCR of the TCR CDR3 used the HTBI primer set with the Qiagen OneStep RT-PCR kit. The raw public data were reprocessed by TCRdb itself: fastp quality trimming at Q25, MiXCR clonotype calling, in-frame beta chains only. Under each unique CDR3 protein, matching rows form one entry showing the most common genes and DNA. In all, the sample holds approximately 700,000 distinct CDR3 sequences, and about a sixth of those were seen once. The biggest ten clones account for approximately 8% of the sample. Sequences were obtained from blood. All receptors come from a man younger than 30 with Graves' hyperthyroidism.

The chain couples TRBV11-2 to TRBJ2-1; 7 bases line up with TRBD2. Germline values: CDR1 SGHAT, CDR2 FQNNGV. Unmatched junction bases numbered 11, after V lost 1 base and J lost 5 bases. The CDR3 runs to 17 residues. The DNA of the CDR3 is TGTGCCAGCAGCTTAGCGAGAGGCTACGGGGGGAACAATGAGCAGTTCTTC. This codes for CASSLARGYGGNNEQFF.

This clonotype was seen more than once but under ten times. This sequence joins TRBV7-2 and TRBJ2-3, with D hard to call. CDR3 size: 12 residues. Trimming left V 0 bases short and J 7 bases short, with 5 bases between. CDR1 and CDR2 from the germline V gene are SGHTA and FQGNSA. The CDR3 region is CASSLAQNTQYF. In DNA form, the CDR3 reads TGTGCCAGCAGCTTAGCACAAAATACGCAGTATTTT.

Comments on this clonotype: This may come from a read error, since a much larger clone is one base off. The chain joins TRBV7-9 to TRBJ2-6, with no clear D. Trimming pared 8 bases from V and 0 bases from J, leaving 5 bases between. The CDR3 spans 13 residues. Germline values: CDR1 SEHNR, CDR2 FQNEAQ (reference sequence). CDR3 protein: CASGRSGANVLTF. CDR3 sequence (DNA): TGTGCCAGCGGACGCTCTGGGGCCAACGTCCTGACTTTC.

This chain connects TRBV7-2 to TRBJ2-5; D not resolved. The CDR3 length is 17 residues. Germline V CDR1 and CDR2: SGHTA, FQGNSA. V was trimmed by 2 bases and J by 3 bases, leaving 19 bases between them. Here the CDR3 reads CASSLSWRQLPKETQYF. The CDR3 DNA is TGTGCCAGCAGCTTAAGCTGGCGGCAGCTACCTAAAGAGACCCAGTACTTC.

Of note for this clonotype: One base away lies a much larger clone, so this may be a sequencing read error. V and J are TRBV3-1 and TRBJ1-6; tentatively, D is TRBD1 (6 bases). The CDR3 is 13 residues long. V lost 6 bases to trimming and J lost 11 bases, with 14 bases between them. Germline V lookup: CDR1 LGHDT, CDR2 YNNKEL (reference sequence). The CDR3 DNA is TGTGCCAGCAGGAACAGGGAGGGGCCACCCCTCCACTTT. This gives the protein CASRNREGPPLHF.